The T cell receptor (beta chain) described here comes from a study of T cells after yellow fever vaccination. TCRdb ran MiXCR on the 5' RACE reads and lists one entry per CDR3 protein. Of a few hundred thousand distinct CDR3 sequences detected, about 10% appear once; the ten largest clones hold around 3.3%. Only a few counts were recorded for this clonotype. The source material was CD4+ T cells sorted from PBMCs, sampled 5 days after the yellow fever booster vaccination. This receptor was identified in a man younger than 30 who received the YFV17D yellow fever vaccine.

CDR3 bases: TGTGCCAGCAGTTTACAGCGGGGGGTCTACGAGCAGTACTTC. Translation gives CASSLQRGVYEQYF. The chain links TRBV27 to TRBJ2-7; 9 bases are shared with TRBD2. This CDR3 spans 14 amino acids. V lost 2 bases, J lost 3 bases, and 2 bases stayed unmatched. Germline V gives CDR1 MNHEY, CDR2 SMNVEV (reference sequence).